This section outlines one T cell receptor (beta chain) sequence together with its context. The antigen remains unidentified. The table came from immunoSEQ multiplex PCR; TCRdb's copy has only in-frame clones and leaves some out. Here the sample spans roughly 14,000 clones, 84% being singletons. Each patient's relapse followed autologous stem cell transplantation, and brentuximab vedotin exposure varied. This sample is part of a study of PD-1 blockade in classical Hodgkin lymphoma. Looking at the study overall: Patients were infused with nivolumab 3 mg/kg every 2 weeks. Study results and caveats: Before treatment, TCR diversity in newly diagnosed patients was reportedly lower than in healthy donors. Significant TCR diversity gains by C4D1 occurred in CD4+ but not CD8+ cells. Complete responders possessed baseline diversity comparable to newly diagnosed patients.

V was clipped by 4 bases and J by 0 bases, with 7 bases between them. The germline V gene encodes CDR1 SNHLY and CDR2 FYNNEI. The CDR3 is 14 amino acids. This specimen consisted of peripheral blood mononuclear cells (PBMCs), obtained at baseline. This receptor was obtained from a human donor with classical Hodgkin lymphoma. This rearrangement joins TRBV2 to TRBJ1-5; no definite D call. This chain's CDR3 is CASSVQYSNQPQHF. For the CDR3, the DNA is TGTGCCAGCAGTGTACAGTATAGCAATCAGCCCCAGCATTTT.